A single sample gave rise to the 26 T cell receptor beta chains below, sequenced in a study of T cells in Graves' hyperthyroidism and ophthalmopathy. Regions amplified from RNA transcripts were the TCR beta CDR3 regions. HTBI primers were employed in a first-round RT-PCR of the TCR CDR3. TCRdb re-derived calls from the multiplex PCR reads in MiXCR, one entry per CDR3 protein. The sample contains 400,000 to 500,000 distinct CDR3 sequences, about 14% of which appear only once. The material sequenced was blood. These receptors all stem from a man between 18 and 29 years old with Graves' ophthalmopathy.

This clonotype appeared many times. J is TRBJ2-3 and V is TRBV18; TRBD2 agrees at 8 bases. This CDR3 comprises 14 residues. Germline values: CDR1 KGHSH, CDR2 LQKENI. V trimming: 4 bases; J trimming: 6 bases; junction bases outside the gene matches: 6. The CDR3 DNA sequence: TGTGCCAGCTCACGGAAGGGACTAGTGGATACGCAGTATTTT. Its protein is CASSRKGLVDTQYF. The full variable domain, completed using reference TRBV18 and TRBJ2-3, is NAGVMQNPRHLVRRRGQEARLRCSPMKGHSHVYWYRQLPEEGLKFMVYLQKENIIDESGMPKERFSAEFPKEGPSILRIQQVVRGDSAAYFCASSRKGLVDTQYFGPGTRLTVL.

This clonotype was observed many times. V and J are TRBV7-9 and TRBJ2-1, with TRBD1 matching over 9 bases. V shed 5 bases, J shed 4 bases, and the junction held 3 bases outside the gene matches. The CDR3 has 14 residues. Germline loops: CDR1 SEHNR, CDR2 FQNEAQ (reference sequence). CDR3 loop: CASSRTGVYNEQFF. The CDR3, as DNA: TGTGCCAGCAGCCGGACAGGGGTTTACAATGAGCAGTTCTTC.

A remark on this clonotype: No conserved phenylalanine or tryptophan ends this CDR3, so it is likely a read error. This rearrangement joins TRBV18 to TRBJ1-5; unclear D gene. The CDR3 totals 13 residues. The germline V gene encodes CDR1 KGHSH and CDR2 LQKENI. Trimming left V 2 bases short and J 4 bases short, with 6 bases between. For the CDR3, the DNA is TGTGCCAGCTCACCAGGGCGGAATCAGCCCCAGCATCTT. Translating it yields CASSPGRNQPQHL.

The chain joins TRBV9 to TRBJ2-1; TRBD1 matches at 11 bases. The V segment lost 3 bases and the J segment 6 bases; nucleotides outside the gene matches: 8. The CDR3 runs 16 residues. Germline loops: CDR1 SGDLS, CDR2 YYNGEE. The DNA of the CDR3 is TGTGCCAGCAGCGCCGGGACAGGGGGGCCCGCCAATGAGCAGTTCTTC. Translation: CASSAGTGGPANEQFF.

Many counts were recorded for this clonotype. The J gene is TRBJ2-1, the V gene TRBV3-1; a possible D gene is TRBD2 (6 bases). The V gene's germline CDR1 is LGHDT and CDR2 YNNKEL (reference sequence). Deletions cut 4 bases from V and 9 bases from J, with 16 bases between. CDR3 length equals 14 residues. The CDR3 nucleotides read TGTGCCAGCAGCCCTGGGACTGGGACCGGTGAGCAGTTCTTC. Translation: CASSPGTGTGEQFF.

The table lists this clonotype with many counts. The chain couples TRBV24-1 to TRBJ2-2; a possible D gene is TRBD2 (5 bases). CDR1 is KGHDR, CDR2 SFDVKD, per germline. The V and J ends lost 3 bases and 0 bases respectively, with 10 bases between them. The CDR3 covers 16 residues. The CDR3: CATSDLGLANTGELFF. CDR3 nucleotide sequence: TGTGCCACCAGTGATCTAGGACTGGCGAACACCGGGGAGCTGTTTTTT.

This clonotype was found many times. This rearrangement joins TRBV11-2 to TRBJ1-5, with D uncertain. CDR3 length: 14 amino acids. Germline-derived CDR1 and CDR2 are SGHAT and FQNNGV. Deletions cut 5 bases from V and 3 bases from J, with 11 bases between. The CDR3 region has the DNA TGTGCCAGCAGCGGCGGGAACAACAATCAGCCCCAGCATTTT. This codes for CASSGGNNNQPQHF. Complete variable domain (other parts from reference TRBV11-2 and TRBJ1-5): EAGVAQSPRYKIIEKRQSVAFWCNPISGHATLYWYQQILGQGPKLLIQFQNNGVVDDSQLPKDRFSAERLKGVDSTLKIQPAKLEDSAVYLCASSGGNNNQPQHFGDGTRLSIL.

In this sample, this clonotype turned up many times. The rearrangement uses TRBV30 and TRBJ2-5, with 10 positions matching TRBD1. CDR1 is GTSNPN and CDR2 is SVGIG in the germline V gene (reference sequence). CDR3 length: 15 residues. With 3 bases clipped from V and 10 bases from J, the junction kept 14 bases outside the gene matches. The CDR3 sequence is CAWRPPPGQGLSQYF. CDR3 coding DNA: TGTGCCTGGAGACCCCCACCGGGACAGGGGTTGAGCCAGTACTTC. The full variable domain, its missing parts supplied by reference TRBV30 and TRBJ2-5, is SQTIHQWPATLVQPVGSPLSLECTVEGTSNPNLYWYRQAAGRGLQLLFYSVGIGQISSEVPQNLSASRPQDRQFILSSKKLLLSDSGFYLCAWRPPPGQGLSQYFGPGTRLLVL.

This clonotype was seen repeatedly, ten times or more. The V call is TRBV7-2, the J call TRBJ2-7, with D unresolved. The V and J ends lost 1 base and 5 bases respectively, with 12 bases between them. The CDR3 is 14 amino acids. Germline V gene sequence: CDR1 SGHTA, CDR2 FQGNSA. Here the CDR3 reads CASSLVLSSDEQYF. As DNA, the CDR3 is TGTGCCAGCAGCTTAGTGCTCAGCAGCGACGAGCAGTACTTC.

This clonotype came up many times. CDR3: CASLKGGRAYEQYF. The CDR3 DNA sequence: TGTGCCAGCTTAAAGGGTGGGAGGGCCTACGAGCAGTACTTC. This sequence joins TRBV2 and TRBJ2-7, with 7 bases aligning to TRBD2. CDR3 length: 14 residues. The trim removed 8 bases at V and 2 bases at J, leaving 9 bases unmatched. Germline V gives CDR1 SNHLY, CDR2 FYNNEI.

Ten or more counts support this clonotype. The chain couples TRBV30 to TRBJ2-2; 7 bases are a match to TRBD2. The trim removed 1 base at V and 6 bases at J, leaving 5 bases unmatched. The CDR3 is 14 residues long. Germline V lookup: CDR1 GTSNPN, CDR2 SVGIG (reference sequence). The CDR3: CAWSGMTSPGELFF. CDR3 DNA: TGTGCCTGGAGTGGGATGACTAGCCCCGGGGAGCTGTTTTTT.

This clonotype was recorded many times. The chain joins TRBV12-3 or TRBV12-4 to TRBJ2-4; the match to TRBD2 covers 10 bases. J was trimmed by 2 bases and V by 1 base; bases with no gene match: 11. CDR3 length: 19 residues. For the CDR3, the DNA is TGTGCCAGCAGTTTAGTGTGGGCTAGCGGGAGTAGGTCCAAAAACATTCAGTACTTC. This codes for CASSLVWASGSRSKNIQYF.

This clonotype occurred many times. The chain uses TRBV6-1 and TRBJ2-7; no clear D. This CDR3 has 15 amino acids. Trimming shortened V by 4 bases and J by 0 bases, and 13 bases separated the two germline ends. Germline V gene lookup returns CDR1 MNHNS and CDR2 SASEGT. CDR3: CASSVARGPSYEQYF. CDR3 nucleotides: TGTGCCAGCAGTGTGGCGAGAGGCCCCTCCTACGAGCAGTACTTC.

This clonotype has a single count. A much larger clone lies a single base off, so this may be a read error. The chain is built from TRBV4-1 and TRBJ2-3, with no clear D. This CDR3 is 15 amino acids long. The germline V and J ends were trimmed by 8 bases and 0 bases, with 15 bases remaining between them. The germline V gene has CDR1 MGHRA and CDR2 YSYEKL. The CDR3 spells CASGRSWPSTDTQYF. The CDR3 nucleotides read TGCGCCAGCGGCCGAAGTTGGCCTAGCACAGATACGCAGTATTTT.

The chain has TRBV4-1 and TRBJ2-3, with TRBD2 matching over 8 bases. Germline CDR1 MGHRA, CDR2 YSYEKL. Trimming at V came to 6 bases and at J to 0 bases, leaving 8 bases not matched to a gene. CDR3 length: 16 amino acids. The CDR3 here is CASRIVAGTSTDTQYF. CDR3 nucleotide sequence: TGCGCCAGCAGGATCGTAGCGGGGACTAGCACAGATACGCAGTATTTT.

The V and J genes are TRBV6-5 and TRBJ2-3, with 8 bases lining up with TRBD2. The CDR3 sequence is 19 residues long. The V and J ends lost 1 base and 1 base, in that order; junction bases with no gene match: 13. Germline V gene lookup returns CDR1 MNHEY and CDR2 SVGAGI. The CDR3: CASSYLGGSPGGRTDTQYF. The CDR3 DNA sequence: TGTGCCAGCAGTTACTTAGGGGGGAGTCCGGGGGGGCGCACAGATACGCAGTATTTT.

This clonotype was seen many times. The CDR3 bases are TGTGCCAGCGCTCTGACTAGCGGGGGATTCAATGAGCAGTTCTTC. It specifies CASALTSGGFNEQFF. The chain recombines TRBV6-1 with TRBJ2-1, with 12 positions matching TRBD2. The CDR3 has 15 residues. V shed 8 bases, J shed 6 bases, and the junction held 8 bases outside the gene matches. Germline loops: CDR1 MNHNS, CDR2 SASEGT.

This clonotype was counted ten times or more. The rearrangement uses TRBV29-1 and TRBJ1-5; D gene unclear. Trimming pared 4 bases from V and 5 bases from J, leaving 9 bases between. CDR3 length: 12 residues. Germline V gene lookup returns CDR1 SQVTM and CDR2 ANQGSEA. The CDR3: CSVALGDQPQHF. The CDR3 nucleotides read TGCAGCGTTGCCTTGGGCGATCAGCCCCAGCATTTT. Based on the CDR3 plus reference TRBV29-1 and TRBJ1-5, the full variable domain is SAVISQKPSRDICQRGTSLTIQCQVDSQVTMMFWYRQQPGQSLTLIATANQGSEATYESGFVIDKFPISRPNLTFSTLTVSNMSPEDSSIYLCSVALGDQPQHFGDGTRLSIL.

This clonotype was counted many times. J is TRBJ2-3 and V is TRBV20-1; TRBD2 matches at 11 bases. The germline gives CDR1 DFQATT, CDR2 SNEGSKA (reference sequence). This CDR3 contains 14 residues. V lost 7 bases, J lost 1 base, and 4 bases stayed unmatched. CDR3 sequence: CSDQLAGGTDTQYF. In nucleotides, the CDR3 is TGCAGTGATCAACTAGCGGGGGGCACAGATACGCAGTATTTT.

The rearrangement links TRBV4-1 to TRBJ2-4; TRBD2 agrees at 9 bases. CDR1 is MGHRA, CDR2 YSYEKL, per germline. The CDR3 is 18 amino acids. J lost 0 bases, V lost 0 bases, and 6 bases had no gene match. In DNA form, the CDR3 reads TGCGCCAGCAGCCAAGACCCGAGCGGGAGGATAGCCAAAAACATTCAGTACTTC. Translated: CASSQDPSGRIAKNIQYF.

The chain recombines TRBV6-9 with TRBJ1-6; TRBD1 aligns across 10 bases. Germline V gene lookup returns CDR1 MNHGY and CDR2 SVAAGI. The V and J ends lost 5 bases and 9 bases, in that order; junction bases with no gene match: 13. This CDR3 has 17 residues. The CDR3 is CASSPGTGAYRSSPLHF. The CDR3 region has the DNA TGTGCCAGCAGTCCCGGGACAGGGGCCTACCGATCTTCACCCCTCCACTTT.

This clonotype was seen ten or more times. DNA for the CDR3: TGCAGTGCTTCCGGCGGGAGCCCCTACAATGAGCAGTTCTTC. It specifies CSASGGSPYNEQFF. The chain joins TRBV20-1 to TRBJ2-1, with TRBD2 matching over 7 bases. Unmatched junction bases numbered 6, after V lost 5 bases and J lost 2 bases. This CDR3 region has 14 residues. Germline CDR1 and CDR2: DFQATT and SNEGSKA (reference sequence).

This clonotype has more than one count but fewer than ten. V and J are TRBV7-9 and TRBJ2-2, with 7 bases identical to TRBD1. The CDR3 is 17 residues long. J lost 2 bases, V lost 1 base, and 7 bases had no gene match. Germline loops: CDR1 SEHNR, CDR2 FQNEAQ (reference sequence). CDR3 bases: TGTGCCAGCAGCTTAGGTGACACAGGGGTAAACACCGGGGAGCTGTTTTTT. Its protein is CASSLGDTGVNTGELFF. The full variable domain, rest sourced from reference TRBV7-9 and TRBJ2-2, is DTGVSQNPRHKITKRGQNVTFRCDPISEHNRLYWYRQTLGQGPEFLTYFQNEAQLEKSRLLSDRFSAERPKGSFSTLEIQRTEQGDSAMYLCASSLGDTGVNTGELFFGEGSRLTVL.

V gene TRBV19 combines with J gene TRBJ2-5, with 11 bases that match TRBD1. Per germline, CDR1 LNHDA and CDR2 SQIVND (reference sequence). V gave up 4 bases and J gave up 5 bases; unmatched junction bases: 9. The length of the CDR3 is 16 residues. In DNA, the CDR3 is TGTGCCAGTAGTACCACCAGGACAGGGGGCTGGGAGACCCAGTACTTC. This translates into CASSTTRTGGWETQYF.

This clonotype was recorded at least ten times. V gene TRBV20-1 combines with J gene TRBJ2-3, with TRBD2 identical over 10 bases. Germline CDR1 and CDR2: DFQATT and SNEGSKA (reference sequence). This CDR3 is 14 amino acids long. After removal of 6 bases from V and 6 bases from J, the junction contained 9 bases not matched to a gene. The DNA for the CDR3 is TGCAGTGCGCGCCTAGCGGGAGATGTCGATACGCAGTATTTT. Protein sequence: CSARLAGDVDTQYF.

The chain has TRBV11-2 and TRBJ2-1, with 9 bases fitting TRBD2. CDR1 is SGHAT, CDR2 FQNNGV, per germline. Trimming cost V 10 bases and J 4 bases; bases outside gene matches: 11. The CDR3 totals 15 residues. CDR3 amino acids: CATRGGSGSYNEQFF. DNA of the CDR3: TGTGCCACAAGGGGGGGTAGCGGGAGTTACAATGAGCAGTTCTTC.